Presented here are 32 T cell receptor beta chains from one specimen sequenced in a study of B cell selection in AIRE deficiency. Conventional CD4 T cells were sorted as CD4+CD127+ cells. The protocol was immunoSEQ multiplex PCR, while the TCRdb copy is restricted to in-frame clones and leaves out a portion. The top ten clones hold 0.2% to 0.25% of a sample with 20,000 to 30,000 clones, 95% to 97% of them seen once. The specimen was conventional CD4+ T cells sorted from PBMCs. Receptor source: a human donor with AIRE deficiency.

The chain couples TRBV6-6 to TRBJ2-7; D remains unclear. This CDR3 contains 14 residues. V dropped 6 bases and J dropped 0 bases, with 12 bases sitting between them. Looked up from germline, CDR1 is MNHNY and CDR2 is SVGAGI (reference sequence). In DNA form, the CDR3 reads TGTGCCAGCAGACCAGTGGGGATCTCCTACGAGCAGTACTTC. This translates into CASRPVGISYEQYF.

The gene calls are TRBV11-2 and TRBJ2-7, with 11 bases aligning to TRBD2. The CDR3 is 15 residues long. V dropped 4 bases and J dropped 2; count of bases not matched to a gene: 4. Germline-derived CDR1 and CDR2 are SGHAT and FQNNGV. CDR3 loop: CASSSGLAVAYEQYF. CDR3 DNA sequence: TGTGCCAGCAGCTCGGGACTAGCGGTTGCCTACGAGCAGTACTTC.

The rearrangement links TRBV4-2 to TRBJ2-2, with D possibly being TRBD2 (6 bases). With 4 bases removed from V and 6 bases from J, the gap between germline ends came to 12 bases. The CDR3 length is 14 residues. Germline CDR1 reads LGHNA; CDR2 reads YNFKEQ. CDR3 nucleotides: TGTGCCAGCAGCCCAACCGGGGAGGCCGGGGAGCTGTTTTTT. It specifies CASSPTGEAGELFF.

The table lists this clone with a count of one. The gene calls are TRBV18 and TRBJ1-1, with D tentatively TRBD1 (6 bases). Trimming stripped 5 bases from V and 6 bases from J, with 16 bases between. CDR1 is KGHSH, CDR2 LQKENI, per germline. The CDR3 extends over 14 amino acids. For the CDR3, the DNA is TGTGCCAGCTCAACCTTTACAGGGTGGTCTGAAGCTTTCTTT. Protein product: CASSTFTGWSEAFF.

The chain carries TRBV28 and TRBJ1-3; D possibly corresponds to TRBD1 (5 bases). The CDR3 has 12 amino acids. Germline CDR1 and CDR2: MDHEN and SYDVKM. V lost 8 bases to trimming and J lost 3 bases, with 8 bases between them. The CDR3 bases are TGTGCCAGCGCAGGGAGTGGAAACACCATATATTTT. It codes for CASAGSGNTIYF.

A single count supports this clone. The chain employs TRBV28 and TRBJ1-5; 9 bases map to TRBD1. The CDR3 has 17 residues. CDR1 MDHEN and CDR2 SYDVKM come from the germline V gene. V shed 3 bases and J 0 bases; nucleotides not matched to a gene: 6. The CDR3 DNA follows: TGTGCCAGCAGTTTTCTACAGGGGGCTAATAGCAATCAGCCCCAGCATTTT. As protein: CASSFLQGANSNQPQHF.

The chain links TRBV7-2 to TRBJ2-1; TRBD2 matches at 10 bases. Per germline, CDR1 SGHTA and CDR2 FQGNSA. This CDR3 contains 13 residues. V dropped 8 bases and J dropped 6; count of bases not matched to a gene: 4. The CDR3 nucleotides are TGTGCCAGCCCAGCGGGGGGGAGCAATGAGCAGTTCTTC. It translates to CASPAGGSNEQFF. The entire variable domain, with the rest obtained from reference TRBV7-2 and TRBJ2-1, is as follows: GAGVSQSPSNKVTEKGKDVELRCDPISGHTALYWYRQSLGQGLEFLIYFQGNSAPDKSGLPSDRFSAERTGGSVSTLTIQRTQQEDSAVYLCASPAGGSNEQFFGPGTRLTVL.

The V call is TRBV2, the J call TRBJ1-2, with D unclear. Germline-derived CDR1 and CDR2 are SNHLY and FYNNEI. This CDR3 has 14 residues. V lost 0 bases and J lost 4, with 9 bases in between. CDR3 protein: CASSEASGSYGYTF. The CDR3 DNA sequence: TGTGCCAGCAGTGAAGCCTCGGGTTCCTATGGCTACACCTTC.

The rearrangement links TRBV19 to TRBJ2-1; tentatively, D is TRBD2 (6 bases). Trimming cost V 1 base and J 9 bases, with 16 bases left between them. This CDR3 is 15 amino acids long. The germline CDR1 and CDR2 sequences are LNHDA and SQIVND (reference sequence). CDR3 in DNA: TGTGCCAGTAGTATAGTGCGGGGTGGTGGCGGTGAGCAGTTCTTC. It codes for CASSIVRGGGGEQFF.

The count of this clone is one. This chain joins TRBV13 and TRBJ2-3; maybe TRBD1 (5 bases). Trimming removed 6 bases from V and 1 base from J, with 8 bases in between. In germline, CDR1 is PRHDT, CDR2 FYEKMQ (reference sequence). This CDR3 is 13 amino acids long. The DNA of the CDR3 is TGTGCCAGCAGACAACAGGGCACAGATACGCAGTATTTT. Translated: CASRQQGTDTQYF.

This clone was found once. This chain uses TRBV7-3 with TRBJ2-7; D tentatively fits TRBD1 or TRBD2 (5 bases each). This CDR3 contains 15 residues. The V and J ends lost 6 bases and 4 bases respectively, with 19 bases between them. Per the germline V gene, CDR1 is SGHTA and CDR2 is FQGTGA. CDR3 in amino acids: CASRAGTEQHYEQYF. The CDR3 DNA is TGTGCCAGCAGAGCCGGGACGGAACAACATTACGAGCAGTACTTC.

The chain joins TRBV15 to TRBJ2-7; possibly TRBD1 for D (6 bases). V shed 3 bases and J shed 3 bases, with 15 bases lying between them. This CDR3 is 15 amino acids long. The germline CDR1 and CDR2 sequences are LNHNV and YYDKDF (reference sequence). This chain's CDR3 is CATSSWTEVFYEQYF. The CDR3 DNA sequence: TGTGCCACCAGCAGTTGGACAGAGGTGTTCTACGAGCAGTACTTC.

This chain connects TRBV6-5 to TRBJ1-1, with D hard to call. The CDR3 spans 14 residues. Germline V lookup: CDR1 MNHEY, CDR2 SVGAGI. Trimming took off 6 bases at V and 0 bases at J, with 11 bases between the two ends. The CDR3 nucleotides read TGTGCCAGCAGATTATCCCAGATGAACACTGAAGCTTTCTTT. It encodes CASRLSQMNTEAFF.

The chain joins TRBV5-1 to TRBJ1-6, with 10 positions matching TRBD1. CDR1 is SGHRS, CDR2 YFSETQ, per germline. Trimming at V came to 4 bases and at J to 8 bases, leaving 6 bases not matched to a gene. The CDR3 is made up of 15 amino acids. The CDR3 DNA is TGCGCCAGCAGCCTGGGACAGGGGCTTGATTCACCCCTCCACTTT. This encodes CASSLGQGLDSPLHF.

The chain recombines TRBV28 with TRBJ1-1; D is ambiguous. The V gene lost 2 bases and the J gene lost 1 base, with 5 bases spanning the gap. Germline V lookup: CDR1 MDHEN, CDR2 SYDVKM. CDR3 length: 13 residues. The CDR3 DNA sequence: TGTGCCAGCAGTTTACTCCAGAACACTGAAGCTTTCTTT. Translation gives CASSLLQNTEAFF.

This clone was seen just once. The chain combines TRBV6-5 with TRBJ2-5, with D unresolved. Germline CDR1 MNHEY, CDR2 SVGAGI. The V gene lost 7 bases and the J gene lost 5 bases, with 8 bases spanning the gap. The CDR3 contains 11 residues. CDR3 coding DNA: TGTGCCAGCATTCTGGGGGAGACCCAGTACTTC. Its translation: CASILGETQYF.

This clone was detected once. The rearrangement links TRBV9 to TRBJ2-1; 10 bases are shared with TRBD2. The CDR3 is 15 residues long. V shed 5 bases and J 2 bases; nucleotides not matched to a gene: 4. CDR1 and CDR2 from the germline V gene are SGDLS and YYNGEE. The CDR3: CASSGSGRAYNEQFF. Written as DNA, the CDR3 is TGTGCCAGCAGTGGGAGCGGGAGGGCCTACAATGAGCAGTTCTTC.

This rearrangement joins TRBV18 to TRBJ2-2; possibly TRBD2 for D (6 bases). CDR1 KGHSH and CDR2 LQKENI come from the germline V gene. The CDR3 spans 15 residues. The V end was cut by 1 base, the J end by 5 bases, with 11 bases between. As DNA, the CDR3 is TGTGCCAGCTCACCACGGGGGACTGGGACCGGGGAGCTGTTTTTT. Amino acids: CASSPRGTGTGELFF.

The gene calls are TRBV5-4 and TRBJ2-6; perhaps TRBD1 as D (6 bases). Trimming shortened V by 0 bases and J by 2 bases, and 9 bases separated the two germline ends. Germline V gene lookup returns CDR1 SGHNT and CDR2 YYREEE (reference sequence). This CDR3 region has 16 residues. CDR3 sequence reads: CASSLAQGTGANVLTF. The DNA of the CDR3 is TGTGCCAGCAGCTTGGCCCAGGGGACTGGGGCCAACGTCCTGACTTTC.

V and J are TRBV10-3 and TRBJ1-2; D is undetermined. The V and J ends lost 4 bases and 2 bases respectively, with 11 bases between them. CDR3 length equals 14 residues. CDR1 and CDR2 (germline): ENHRY, SYGVKD. The CDR3 nucleotides read TGTGCCATCAGTGGTCAAGGCCTAAACTATGGCTACACCTTC. It encodes CAISGQGLNYGYTF.

This CDR3 is CASRAITGGQSHGSYEQYF. The CDR3 DNA sequence: TGTGCCAGCCGAGCAATCACAGGGGGCCAGTCCCACGGCTCCTACGAGCAGTACTTC. This sequence joins TRBV28 and TRBJ2-7; TRBD1 matches 9 bases. CDR1 is MDHEN, CDR2 SYDVKM, per germline. Losses at the gene ends were 8 bases for V and 0 bases for J; bases not matched to a gene: 20. The CDR3 sequence is 19 residues long. Using reference TRBV28 and TRBJ2-7 for the parts outside the CDR3, the full variable domain is DVKVTQSSRYLVKRTGEKVFLECVQDMDHENMFWYRQDPGLGLRLIYFSYDVKMKEKGDIPEGYSVSREKKERFSLILESASTNQTSMYLCASRAITGGQSHGSYEQYFGPGTRLTVT.

This chain links TRBV15 with TRBJ1-2; D is undetermined. V lost 1 base, J lost 3 bases, and 9 bases lay in between. Germline V CDR1 and CDR2: LNHNV, YYDKDF (reference sequence). This CDR3 comprises 14 residues. In DNA form, the CDR3 reads TGTGCCACCAGCAGAGGCGGTGGTCACTATGGCTACACCTTC. It codes for CATSRGGGHYGYTF.

The chain recombines TRBV6-6 with TRBJ2-3, with 12 bases lining up with TRBD2. The V segment lost 4 bases and the J segment 4 bases; nucleotides outside the gene matches: 6. The CDR3 has 16 amino acids. Germline loops: CDR1 MNHNY, CDR2 SVGAGI (reference sequence). CDR3 protein: CASSLPLAGGADTQYF. The CDR3 DNA follows: TGTGCCAGCAGTTTGCCACTAGCGGGAGGAGCAGATACGCAGTATTTT.

The V gene is TRBV18, the J gene TRBJ2-3; no clear D. From germline, CDR1 is KGHSH and CDR2 LQKENI. This CDR3 is 14 amino acids long. V lost 5 bases and J 0 bases, leaving 9 bases between the germline ends. This CDR3 is CASSVILSTDTQYF. The CDR3 coding sequence is TGTGCCAGCTCAGTCATTCTTAGCACAGATACGCAGTATTTT.

The gene calls are TRBV9 and TRBJ2-7; D uncertain. Germline loops: CDR1 SGDLS, CDR2 YYNGEE. The CDR3 loop spans 15 amino acids. V was pared by 0 bases and J by 6 bases, with 16 bases between. The CDR3, as DNA: TGTGCCAGCAGCGTAGACGCTTTCCCAGACCGCGAGCAGTACTTC. This sequence encodes CASSVDAFPDREQYF.

The J gene is TRBJ1-4, the V gene TRBV28; a possible D gene is TRBD1 (5 bases). This CDR3 has 14 residues. V lost 4 bases and J 6 bases, leaving 12 bases between the germline ends. Germline CDR1 and CDR2: MDHEN and SYDVKM. The chain's CDR3 is CASSWWGRDEKLFF. The CDR3 DNA is TGTGCCAGCAGTTGGTGGGGCAGGGATGAAAAACTGTTTTTT.

This rearrangement joins TRBV5-8 to TRBJ2-3; 12 positions match TRBD1. This CDR3 has 18 residues. Germline V gives CDR1 SGHTS, CDR2 YDEGEE. Trimming took 4 bases from V and 1 from J; bases not matched to a gene: 10. The CDR3 sequence is CASSGRDRGHEGTDTQYF. Here the CDR3 DNA reads TGTGCCAGCAGCGGCCGGGACAGGGGGCATGAGGGCACAGATACGCAGTATTTT.

The rearrangement uses TRBV5-1 and TRBJ2-6; TRBD1 matches at 9 bases. Germline assignment: CDR1 SGHRS and CDR2 YFSETQ. V lost 7 bases to trimming and J lost 1 base; unmatched junction nucleotides: 3. The CDR3 has 15 amino acids. The CDR3 bases are TGCGCCAGCGGGACAGGGTCGTCTGGGGCCAACGTCCTGACTTTC. Translated: CASGTGSSGANVLTF.

The V and J genes are TRBV5-6 and TRBJ1-1, with D possibly TRBD1 on 5 matching bases. The V gene lost 4 bases and the J gene lost 5 bases, with 9 bases spanning the gap. The CDR3 sequence is 12 residues long. Germline-derived CDR1 and CDR2 are SGHDT and YYEEEE. CDR3 bases: TGTGCCAGCAGCCGGGGGGATACTGAAGCTTTCTTT. This encodes CASSRGDTEAFF.

The chain joins TRBV28 to TRBJ1-1; D is uncertain. V was clipped by 2 bases and J by 4 bases, with 17 bases between them. Germline V CDR1 and CDR2: MDHEN, SYDVKM. The CDR3 has 16 residues. The CDR3 nucleotides are TGTGCCAGCAGTTTAGTACTGGGATTTTCGGGCACTGAAGCTTTCTTT. Translation gives CASSLVLGFSGTEAFF.

The chain carries TRBV11-2 and TRBJ2-3, with D unclear. The CDR3 is 12 amino acids. Germline CDR1 SGHAT, CDR2 FQNNGV. V was trimmed by 0 bases and J by 3 bases, leaving 1 base between them. The CDR3 reads CASSLETDTQYF. CDR3 nucleotides: TGTGCCAGCAGCTTAGAGACAGATACGCAGTATTTT. Combining the CDR3 with reference TRBV11-2 and TRBJ2-3 gives the whole variable domain EAGVAQSPRYKIIEKRQSVAFWCNPISGHATLYWYQQILGQGPKLLIQFQNNGVVDDSQLPKDRFSAERLKGVDSTLKIQPAKLEDSAVYLCASSLETDTQYFGPGTRLTVL.

The chain couples TRBV6-5 to TRBJ1-4; TRBD1 agrees at 8 bases. Trimming at V came to 6 bases and at J to 4 bases, leaving 4 bases not matched to a gene. Looked up from germline, CDR1 is MNHEY and CDR2 is SVGAGI. This CDR3 spans 14 amino acids. CDR3 coding DNA: TGTGCCAGCAGACTGGACAGGGTTAATGAAAAACTGTTTTTT. Protein sequence: CASRLDRVNEKLFF.